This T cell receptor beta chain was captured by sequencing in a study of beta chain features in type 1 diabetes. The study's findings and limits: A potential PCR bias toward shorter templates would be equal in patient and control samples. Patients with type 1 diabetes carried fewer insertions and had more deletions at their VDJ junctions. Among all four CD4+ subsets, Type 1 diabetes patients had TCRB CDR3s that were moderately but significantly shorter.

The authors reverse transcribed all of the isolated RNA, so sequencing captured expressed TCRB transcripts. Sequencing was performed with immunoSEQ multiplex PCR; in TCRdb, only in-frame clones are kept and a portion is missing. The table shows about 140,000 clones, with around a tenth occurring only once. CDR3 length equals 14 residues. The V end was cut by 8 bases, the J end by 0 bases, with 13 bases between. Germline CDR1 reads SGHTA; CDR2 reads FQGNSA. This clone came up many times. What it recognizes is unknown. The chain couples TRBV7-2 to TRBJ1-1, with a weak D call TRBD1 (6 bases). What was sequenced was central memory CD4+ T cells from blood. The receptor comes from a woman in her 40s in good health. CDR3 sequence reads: CASVQGFMNTEAFF. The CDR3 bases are TGTGCCAGCGTCCAGGGGTTCATGAACACTGAAGCTTTCTTT.